This T cell receptor (beta chain) stems from a study of glioma-infiltrating T cells. This clonotype showed up many times. Antigen: not known. General study points: Tissue and blood shared very few CDR3 sequences. Gliomas, especially low-grade, showed above-expected tissue-blood divergence; non-neoplastic patients showed below.

TCR alpha and beta CDR3 regions were amplified from RNA using iRepertoire nested multiplex PCR. Tissue mRNA or PBMC total RNA, about 85-400 ng, went into one-step reverse transcription and amplification. TCRdb itself ran the multiplex PCR reads through MiXCR, one entry per CDR3 protein. The table includes some 85,000 distinct CDR3 sequences, 20% to 25% detected once. The receptor was derived from a human donor with low-grade glioma or glioblastoma, undergoing nonglioma brain surgery, or in good health (not recorded which). Sequencing was carried out using glioma tissue, nonneoplastic brain tissue, or PBMCs (not recorded which).

The CDR3 DNA reads TGTGCCAGCAGTGGCAGGGGGTTTTACAATGAGCAGTTCTTC. Its protein product is CASSGRGFYNEQFF. The chain combines TRBV2 with TRBJ2-1; 7 bases line up with TRBD1. V lost 4 bases, J lost 4 bases, and 4 bases stayed unmatched. Germline assignment: CDR1 SNHLY and CDR2 FYNNEI. The CDR3 covers 14 residues. Full variable domain (rest looked up from reference TRBV2 and TRBJ2-1): EPEVTQTPSHQVTQMGQEVILRCVPISNHLYFYWYRQILGQKVEFLVSFYNNEISEKSEIFDDQFSVERPDGSNFTLKIRSTKLEDSAMYFCASSGRGFYNEQFFGPGTRLTVL.